This T cell receptor beta chain is drawn from a study of blood T cell repertoires in COVID-19. Study as a whole: The study drew acute and convalescent COVID-19 samples from the United States, Italy and Spain. PBMCs, B-cell-depleted T cells, or T cells provided the cDNA or gDNA that made up the material.

CDR3 length equals 15 residues. V was clipped by 0 bases and J by 3 bases, with 10 bases between them. Per the germline V gene, CDR1 is SGHRS and CDR2 is YFSETQ. Study processing details: From reference gene primer amplification, estimates of nucleated cell counts were derived. Sequencing used immunoSEQ multiplex PCR; TCRdb keeps in-frame clones, though not all of them. That table is the source of V, J and clone size, and D and trimming were worked out from the DNA. The sample yields 250,000 to 300,000 clones, about 86% seen once. The J gene is TRBJ1-5, the V gene TRBV5-1; D not resolved. The TCR comes from a woman younger than 45 with COVID-19, enrolled during active disease. Sequencing input: peripheral blood. The CDR3 DNA reads TGCGCCAGCAGCTTGGGAGGGTCTTCCAATCAGCCCCAGCATTTT. Amino acid sequence: CASSLGGSSNQPQHF.